These 21 T cell receptor beta chains originate from one sample sequenced in a study of T cell clonotyping in hematopoietic cell transplantation. Here immunoSEQ multiplex PCR was the method, and the copy in TCRdb shows in-frame clones only, minus some. The sample gives several thousand clones, roughly three quarters of which show up once; roughly 34% is in the top ten. The source was peripheral blood mononuclear cells, collected 180 days after allogeneic stem cell transplant. The source of these receptors is a male patient aged 70 to 80 who had an allogeneic stem cell transplant from an unrelated donor, so T cells may come from the graft donor. Some clones in this sample may be carry-over from other donors' samples.

This clone was seen only a few times. The V gene is TRBV19, the J gene TRBJ2-2, with 7 positions matching TRBD1. V lost 1 base to trimming and J lost 9 bases; unmatched junction nucleotides: 11. This CDR3 contains 16 residues. CDR1 LNHDA and CDR2 SQIVND come from the germline V gene (reference sequence). CDR3 amino acids: CASSIGAGGTLRELFF. CDR3 bases: TGTGCCAGTAGTATAGGGGCAGGGGGTACCCTCCGGGAGCTGTTTTTT.

In its sample, this clone was seen once. The chain employs TRBV27 and TRBJ2-1; 12 bases match TRBD2. Germline lookup yields CDR1 MNHEY and CDR2 SMNVEV (reference sequence). The junction had 8 bases not matched to a gene; V was cut back by 9 bases and J by 8 bases. The length of the CDR3 is 14 residues. CDR3 nucleotide sequence: TGTGCCAGTGCGCTAGCGGGAGGGCCCTATGAGCAGTTCTTC. It codes for CASALAGGPYEQFF.

This rearrangement joins TRBV28 to TRBJ1-5; D remains unclear. CDR1 is MDHEN and CDR2 is SYDVKM in the germline V gene. The CDR3 totals 15 residues. Trimming took off 5 bases at V and 3 bases at J, with 14 bases between the two ends. CDR3 residues: CASSLRRNFNQPQHF. The CDR3 region has the DNA TGTGCCAGCAGTCTTCGCAGGAACTTCAATCAGCCCCAGCATTTT.

The genes are TRBV7-2 and TRBJ1-1; 8 bases agree with TRBD1. With 5 bases clipped from V and 4 bases from J, the junction kept 3 bases outside the gene matches. The germline gives CDR1 SGHTA, CDR2 FQGNSA. This CDR3 comprises 13 residues. CDR3 bases: TGTGCCAGCAGCCGCGACAGGGGCACTGAAGCTTTCTTT. This codes for CASSRDRGTEAFF.

The rearrangement joins TRBV5-6 to TRBJ2-7, with D maybe TRBD2 (6 bases). The CDR3 runs to 13 residues. Germline V lookup: CDR1 SGHDT, CDR2 YYEEEE. V was cut by 5 bases and J by 7 bases, with 16 bases left in between. This CDR3 reads CASRGYGGREQYF. Here the CDR3 DNA reads TGTGCCAGCAGGGGGTACGGGGGTCGGGAGCAGTACTTC.

A few counts support this clone. The rearrangement links TRBV19 to TRBJ2-3; 7 positions match TRBD1. The J segment lost 4 bases and the V segment lost 3 bases, leaving 1 base of the junction unmatched. From germline, CDR1 is LNHDA and CDR2 SQIVND (reference sequence). This CDR3 has 13 amino acids. The CDR3 DNA sequence: TGTGCCAGTAGTATTACAGGGGCAGATACGCAGTATTTT. Translated: CASSITGADTQYF.

J is TRBJ2-7 and V is TRBV2; TRBD1 agrees at 9 bases. Trimming removed 4 bases from V and 1 base from J; junction bases left unmatched: 8. Germline V lookup: CDR1 SNHLY, CDR2 FYNNEI. The CDR3 runs to 16 residues. The CDR3 DNA sequence: TGTGCCAGCAGTGCGTGGACAGGGGAAGTTTCCTACGAGCAGTACTTC. Protein: CASSAWTGEVSYEQYF.

This sequence joins TRBV5-1 and TRBJ2-7; 9 bases fit TRBD1. The CDR3 covers 13 residues. Germline values: CDR1 SGHRS, CDR2 YFSETQ. V dropped 5 bases and J dropped 2; count of bases not matched to a gene: 2. The chain's CDR3 is CASRTGGAYEQYF. CDR3 DNA sequence: TGCGCCAGCAGGACAGGGGGGGCCTACGAGCAGTACTTC.

The chain employs TRBV2 and TRBJ1-5; 10 bases are a match to TRBD1. The V gene end was trimmed by 7 bases and the J gene end by 6 bases; junction bases not matched to a gene: 9. The CDR3 is 15 residues long. Looked up from germline, CDR1 is SNHLY and CDR2 is FYNNEI. The CDR3 nucleotides are TGTGCCAGCACCCCCCTAGGGACAGGGGTTCAGCCCCAGCATTTT. Translated: CASTPLGTGVQPQHF.

Relative to its sample, this clone is medium-sized. The J gene is TRBJ2-7, the V gene TRBV2; D is unclear. V dropped 6 bases and J dropped 1 base, with 13 bases sitting between them. Germline V CDR1 and CDR2: SNHLY, FYNNEI. CDR3 size: 14 residues. The CDR3 DNA is TGTGCCAGCAGCACCCCAGGCGGTTCCTACGAGCAGTACTTC. Amino acids: CASSTPGGSYEQYF.

The chain recombines TRBV6-5 with TRBJ2-1; 7 bases match TRBD2. Germline CDR1 is MNHEY and CDR2 is SVGAGI. Losses at the gene ends were 2 bases for V and 5 bases for J; bases not matched to a gene: 6. The CDR3 has 15 amino acids. CDR3 in DNA: TGTGCCAGCAGTTACGCGGGAGCCCGAAACAATGAGCAGTTCTTC. Its protein is CASSYAGARNNEQFF.

V and J are TRBV19 and TRBJ1-2; no clear D gene. The germline V gene encodes CDR1 LNHDA and CDR2 SQIVND (reference sequence). V was trimmed by 3 bases and J by 4 bases, leaving 6 bases between them. This CDR3 is built from 12 residues. The CDR3 DNA reads TGTGCCAGTAGTATCTGGGCCTATGGCTACACCTTC. Its translation: CASSIWAYGYTF. The entire variable domain, with the rest obtained from reference TRBV19 and TRBJ1-2, is as follows: DGGITQSPKYLFRKEGQNVTLSCEQNLNHDAMYWYRQDPGQGLRLIYYSQIVNDFQKGDIAEGYSVSREKKESFPLTVTSAQKNPTAFYLCASSIWAYGYTFGSGTRLTVV.

CDR3 nucleotide sequence: TGTGCCAGCAGCCAACTAGCGGGAGGTGGAGGAGATACGCAGTATTTT. Translation: CASSQLAGGGGDTQYF. The chain carries TRBV7-2 and TRBJ2-3, with TRBD2 matching 12 bases. The J segment lost 5 bases and the V segment lost 5 bases, leaving 8 bases of the junction unmatched. Germline values: CDR1 SGHTA, CDR2 FQGNSA. This CDR3 contains 16 residues.

The chain joins TRBV6-5 to TRBJ2-3; no clear D. The CDR3 loop spans 13 amino acids. Trimming cost V 6 bases and J 8 bases, with 15 bases left between them. In germline, CDR1 is MNHEY, CDR2 SVGAGI. In DNA form, the CDR3 reads TGTGCCAGCAGCCTAGATCCTCTGGGTACGCAGTATTTT. It specifies CASSLDPLGTQYF.

This clone has just a few counts. This sequence joins TRBV2 and TRBJ1-5; D is undetermined. CDR1 and CDR2 from the germline V gene are SNHLY and FYNNEI. V was pared by 3 bases and J by 5 bases, with 11 bases between. This CDR3 region has 14 residues. Here the CDR3 reads CASSEIVGYQPQHF. For the CDR3, the DNA is TGTGCCAGCAGTGAGATAGTGGGTTATCAGCCCCAGCATTTT.

The V and J genes are TRBV27 and TRBJ1-3; 8 positions agree with TRBD1. Losses at the gene ends were 4 bases for V and 2 bases for J; bases not matched to a gene: 13. CDR3 length equals 18 residues. Germline V CDR1 and CDR2: MNHEY, SMNVEV (reference sequence). The CDR3 coding sequence is TGTGCCAGCAGTTCGCTAAACGGACAGGGACGGGCTGGAAACACCATATATTTT. Protein sequence: CASSSLNGQGRAGNTIYF.

This chain uses TRBV19 with TRBJ2-7, with a possible D match to TRBD1 (5 bases). CDR1 is LNHDA, CDR2 SQIVND, per germline (reference sequence). The CDR3 runs 15 residues. Trimming took off 3 bases at V and 6 bases at J, with 18 bases between the two ends. The CDR3: CASSITTGVFSEQYF. The CDR3 coding sequence is TGTGCCAGTAGTATTACCACAGGAGTTTTTAGCGAGCAGTACTTC.

The rearrangement joins TRBV4-2 to TRBJ1-4; D is unresolved. Trimming took off 1 base at V and 5 bases at J, with 11 bases between the two ends. The V gene's germline CDR1 is LGHNA and CDR2 YNFKEQ. This CDR3 comprises 15 residues. Here the CDR3 DNA reads TGTGCCAGCAGCCAAGGGTGGACCGGGAATGAAAAACTGTTTTTT. Protein sequence: CASSQGWTGNEKLFF.

The rearrangement links TRBV5-1 to TRBJ2-3, with 8 positions matching TRBD1. This CDR3 comprises 15 residues. Germline assignment: CDR1 SGHRS and CDR2 YFSETQ. V shed 3 bases, J shed 1 base, and the junction held 4 bases outside the gene matches. CDR3 protein: CASSSGQGGTDTQYF. The CDR3 nucleotides read TGCGCCAGCAGCTCTGGACAGGGAGGCACAGATACGCAGTATTTT. The whole variable domain, remainder taken from reference TRBV5-1 and TRBJ2-3, is KAGVTQTPRYLIKTRGQQVTLSCSPISGHRSVSWYQQTPGQGLQFLFEYFSETQRNKGNFPGRFSGRQFSNSRSEMNVSTLELGDSALYLCASSSGQGGTDTQYFGPGTRLTVL.

The V and J genes are TRBV7-9 and TRBJ2-7; D possibly uses TRBD1 or TRBD2 (5 bases each). CDR1 and CDR2 (germline): SEHNR, FQNEAQ (reference sequence). This CDR3 contains 16 residues. V lost 7 bases, J lost 0 bases, and 19 bases lay in between. For the CDR3, the DNA is TGTGCCAGCAACAAGGGGAGCTTCTCAAGCTCCTACGAGCAGTACTTC. This translates into CASNKGSFSSSYEQYF.

This sequence joins TRBV18 and TRBJ1-5, with 7 nucleotides matching TRBD1. The junction had 5 bases not matched to a gene; V was cut back by 5 bases and J by 4 bases. This CDR3 comprises 14 residues. CDR1 is KGHSH, CDR2 LQKENI, per germline. CDR3 sequence reads: CASSSGQLNQPQHF. The CDR3 DNA follows: TGTGCCAGCTCATCGGGACAGTTAAATCAGCCCCAGCATTTT.